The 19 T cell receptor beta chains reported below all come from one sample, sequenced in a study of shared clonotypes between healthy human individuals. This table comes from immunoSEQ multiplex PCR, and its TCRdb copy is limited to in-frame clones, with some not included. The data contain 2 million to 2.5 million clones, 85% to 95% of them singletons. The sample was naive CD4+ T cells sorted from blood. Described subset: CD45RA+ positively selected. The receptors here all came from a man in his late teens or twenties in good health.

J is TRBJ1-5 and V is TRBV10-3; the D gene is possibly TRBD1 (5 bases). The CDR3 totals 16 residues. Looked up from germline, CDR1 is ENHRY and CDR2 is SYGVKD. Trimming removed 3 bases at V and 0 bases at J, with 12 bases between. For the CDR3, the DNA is TGTGCCATCAGTGATGTGGGCGGGGGTAGCAATCAGCCCCAGCATTTT. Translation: CAISDVGGGSNQPQHF.

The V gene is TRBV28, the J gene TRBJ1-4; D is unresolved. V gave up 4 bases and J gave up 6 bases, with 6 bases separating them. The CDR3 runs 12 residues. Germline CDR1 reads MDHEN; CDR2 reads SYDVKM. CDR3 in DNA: TGTGCCAGCAGTTCCGGATATGAAAAACTGTTTTTT. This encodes CASSSGYEKLFF. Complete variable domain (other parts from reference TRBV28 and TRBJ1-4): DVKVTQSSRYLVKRTGEKVFLECVQDMDHENMFWYRQDPGLGLRLIYFSYDVKMKEKGDIPEGYSVSREKKERFSLILESASTNQTSMYLCASSSGYEKLFFGSGTQLSVL.

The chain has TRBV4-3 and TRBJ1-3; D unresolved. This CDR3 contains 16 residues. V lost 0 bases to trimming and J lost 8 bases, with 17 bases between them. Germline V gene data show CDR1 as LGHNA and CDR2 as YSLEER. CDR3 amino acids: CASSQDPAKRADTIYF. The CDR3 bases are TGCGCCAGCAGCCAAGATCCAGCCAAACGCGCCGACACCATATATTTT.

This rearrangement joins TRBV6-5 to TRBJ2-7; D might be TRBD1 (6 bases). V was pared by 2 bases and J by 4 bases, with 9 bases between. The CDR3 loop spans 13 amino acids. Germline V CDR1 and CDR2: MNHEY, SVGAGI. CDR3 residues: CASSYPQGYEQYF. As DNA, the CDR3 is TGTGCCAGCAGTTACCCACAGGGATACGAGCAGTACTTC.

The CDR3 DNA follows: TGTGCCAGCAGCTTAGTTAGTGCAGGGAGTGCCGGGGAGCTGTTTTTT. Translation gives CASSLVSAGSAGELFF. The chain uses TRBV7-3 and TRBJ2-2; D tentatively reads TRBD1 or TRBD2 (5 bases each). Germline V CDR1 and CDR2: SGHTA, FQGTGA. The CDR3 loop spans 16 amino acids. V lost 2 bases and J 6 bases, leaving 16 bases between the germline ends.

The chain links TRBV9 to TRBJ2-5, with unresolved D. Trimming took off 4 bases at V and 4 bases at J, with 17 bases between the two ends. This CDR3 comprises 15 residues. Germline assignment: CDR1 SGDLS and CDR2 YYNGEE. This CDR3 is CASSPSGWARETQYF. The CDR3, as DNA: TGTGCCAGCAGCCCTTCGGGTTGGGCTAGAGAGACCCAGTACTTC.

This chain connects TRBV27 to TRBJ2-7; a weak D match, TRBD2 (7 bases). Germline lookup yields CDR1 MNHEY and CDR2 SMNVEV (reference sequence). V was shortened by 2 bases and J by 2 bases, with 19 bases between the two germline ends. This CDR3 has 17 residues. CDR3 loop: CASSLTSRGGDTYEQYF. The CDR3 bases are TGTGCCAGCAGTTTAACAAGTAGGGGAGGGGACACCTACGAGCAGTACTTC.

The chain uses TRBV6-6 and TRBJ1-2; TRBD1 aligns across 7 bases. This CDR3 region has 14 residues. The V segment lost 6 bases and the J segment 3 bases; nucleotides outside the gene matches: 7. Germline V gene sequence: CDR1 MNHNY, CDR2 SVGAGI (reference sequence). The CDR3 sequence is CASSKYQGDYGYTF. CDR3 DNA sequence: TGTGCCAGCAGCAAGTACCAGGGGGACTATGGCTACACCTTC.

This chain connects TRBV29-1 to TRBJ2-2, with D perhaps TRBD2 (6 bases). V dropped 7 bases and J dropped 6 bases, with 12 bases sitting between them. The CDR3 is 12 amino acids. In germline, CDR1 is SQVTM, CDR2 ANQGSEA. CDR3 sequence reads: CSGKTSSGELFF. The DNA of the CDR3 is TGCAGCGGGAAGACTAGTTCCGGGGAGCTGTTTTTT.

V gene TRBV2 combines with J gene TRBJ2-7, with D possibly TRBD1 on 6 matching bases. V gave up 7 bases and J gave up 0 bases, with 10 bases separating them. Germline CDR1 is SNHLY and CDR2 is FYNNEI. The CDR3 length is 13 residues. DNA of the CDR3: TGTGCCAGCACCCCAGGGGCCTCCTACGAGCAGTACTTC. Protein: CASTPGASYEQYF.

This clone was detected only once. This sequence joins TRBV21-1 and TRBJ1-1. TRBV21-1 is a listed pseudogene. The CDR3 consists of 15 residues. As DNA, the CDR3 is TGTGCCAGCAGCAAAAGCAGAAAAGGTGGGACTGAAGCTTTCTTT. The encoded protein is CASSKSRKGGTEAFF.

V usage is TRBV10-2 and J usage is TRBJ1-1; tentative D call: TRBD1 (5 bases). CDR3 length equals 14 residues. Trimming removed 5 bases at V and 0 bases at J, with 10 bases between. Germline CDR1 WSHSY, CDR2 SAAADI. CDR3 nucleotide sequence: TGCGCCAGCAGTCACAGGACACTGAACACTGAAGCTTTCTTT. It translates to CASSHRTLNTEAFF.

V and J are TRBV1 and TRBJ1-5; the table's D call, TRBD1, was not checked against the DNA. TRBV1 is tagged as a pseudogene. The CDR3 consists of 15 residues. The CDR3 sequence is CTSRQGARGGQPQHF. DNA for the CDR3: TGCACCAGCAGGCAGGGGGCGCGGGGTGGACAGCCCCAGCATTTT.

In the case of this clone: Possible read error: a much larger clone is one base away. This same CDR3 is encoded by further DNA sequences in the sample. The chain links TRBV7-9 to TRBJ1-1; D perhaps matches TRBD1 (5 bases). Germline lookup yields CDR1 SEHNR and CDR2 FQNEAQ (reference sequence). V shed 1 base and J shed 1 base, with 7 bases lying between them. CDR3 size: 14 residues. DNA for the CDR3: TGTGCCAGCAGCTTAGACGGGACGAACACTGAAGCTTTCTTT. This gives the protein CASSLDGTNTEAFF.

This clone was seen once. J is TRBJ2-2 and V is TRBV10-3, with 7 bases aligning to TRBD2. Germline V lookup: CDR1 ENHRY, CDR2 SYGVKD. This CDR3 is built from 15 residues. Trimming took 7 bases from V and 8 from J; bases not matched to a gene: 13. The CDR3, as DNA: TGTGCCATCATGGGAGCGGGATACTCTTCTGGGGAGCTGTTTTTT. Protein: CAIMGAGYSSGELFF.

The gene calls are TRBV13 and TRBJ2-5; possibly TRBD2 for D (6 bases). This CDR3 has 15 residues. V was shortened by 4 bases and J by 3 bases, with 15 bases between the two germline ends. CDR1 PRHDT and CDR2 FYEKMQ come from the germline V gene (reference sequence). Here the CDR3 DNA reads TGTGCCAGCAGCTCCAGACTAGAAAGGGAAGAGACCCAGTACTTC. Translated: CASSSRLEREETQYF.

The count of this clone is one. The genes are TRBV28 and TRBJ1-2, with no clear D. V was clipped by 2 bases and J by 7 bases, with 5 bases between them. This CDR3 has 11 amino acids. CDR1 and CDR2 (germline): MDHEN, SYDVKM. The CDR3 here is CASSLLGGYTF. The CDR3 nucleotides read TGTGCCAGCAGTTTACTGGGTGGCTACACCTTC.

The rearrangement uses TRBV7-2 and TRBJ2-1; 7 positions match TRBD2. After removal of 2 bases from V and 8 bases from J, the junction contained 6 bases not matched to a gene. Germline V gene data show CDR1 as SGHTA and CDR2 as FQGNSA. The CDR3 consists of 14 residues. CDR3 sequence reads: CASSLRGLPYEQFF. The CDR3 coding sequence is TGTGCCAGCAGCTTAAGGGGACTACCCTATGAGCAGTTCTTC.

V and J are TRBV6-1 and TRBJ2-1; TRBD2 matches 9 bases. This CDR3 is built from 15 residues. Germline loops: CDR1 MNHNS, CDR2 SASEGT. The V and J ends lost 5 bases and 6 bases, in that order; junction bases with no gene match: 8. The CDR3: CASSSSGRTSNEQFF. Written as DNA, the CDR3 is TGTGCCAGCAGTTCAAGCGGGAGGACCTCCAATGAGCAGTTCTTC.